This T cell receptor (beta chain) was recovered during a study of cytomegalovirus exposure and HLA in healthy donors. Background on the study: Sequencing of roughly 180 million T cells in an earlier analysis found 100 million to 140 million unique TCR beta sequences.

Among the donors, all were healthy bone marrow donors. A word on this clone: What it binds is not known.

Trimming cost V 3 bases and J 5 bases; bases outside gene matches: 8. This CDR3 has 15 amino acids. Germline V CDR1 and CDR2: ENHRY, SYGVKD. Study-level findings and limits: Specific recognition of CMV antigens was confirmed in vitro for a few chains (all CMV-associated). Some highly shared sequence variants likely arose as a pipeline artifact.

The PCR employed 60 Vbeta primers together with 13 Jbeta primers. Measured with immunoSEQ multiplex PCR; TCRdb has only the in-frame clones, and not every one. The sample lists some 62,000 clones, about 90% occurring once. The V call is TRBV10-3, the J call TRBJ2-5; 8 bases fit TRBD2. Sequenced: PBMCs. The source of this sequence is a man in his late teens or twenties in good health and CMV-seronegative. The CDR3 is CAISDFGGASETQYF. The CDR3 DNA follows: TGTGCCATCAGTGACTTCGGGGGGGCCTCGGAGACCCAGTACTTC.